The 17 T cell receptor beta chains below come from one sample, sequenced in a study of blood T cell repertoires in COVID-19 (dated by TCRdb to 2019 to 2021). The receptor library was made with the immunoSEQ multiplex PCR assay. Imported from immuneACCESS, the table was reduced by TCRdb to in-frame sequences with V and J called. These copies leave out some clones; in studies compared against another copy, an unresolved V gene accounts for under half, and the cause of the remainder is not known. This sample is represented by some 80,000 clones; approximately 92% of them were singletons. 0.65% to 0.9% of the sample comes from the top ten. The sequencing input was peripheral blood. These receptors all come from a woman older than 75 with acute or convalescent COVID-19.

As regards this clone: At one boundary the junction diverges from the germline segment, which might be a read error. The V call is TRBV5-5, the J call TRBJ2-1, with a weak D call TRBD1 (6 bases). This CDR3 is 14 amino acids long. CDR1 SGHKS and CDR2 YYEKEE come from the germline V gene (reference sequence). CDR3 sequence: CASGLPLPQGEQFF. The CDR3 DNA reads TGTGCCAGCGGCTTACCCCTTCCACAGGGCGAGCAGTTCTTC.

The chain uses TRBV6-5 and TRBJ1-6, with 9 bases aligning to TRBD1. The ends lost 2 bases at V and 13 bases at J; junction bases unmatched: 6. This CDR3 is built from 14 residues. Germline V gives CDR1 MNHEY, CDR2 SVGAGI. The CDR3 here is CASSYRDRVTPLHF. The CDR3 region has the DNA TGTGCCAGCAGTTACAGGGACAGGGTTACGCCCCTCCACTTT.

This sequence joins TRBV15 and TRBJ2-2, with TRBD1 matching over 9 bases. This CDR3 comprises 16 residues. Germline V CDR1 and CDR2: LNHNV, YYDKDF (reference sequence). V trimming: 3 bases; J trimming: 0 bases; junction bases outside the gene matches: 2. CDR3 residues: CATSRGTGPNTGELFF. The DNA for the CDR3 is TGTGCCACCAGCAGGGGGACAGGGCCGAACACCGGGGAGCTGTTTTTT.

The J gene is TRBJ2-2, the V gene TRBV15; TRBD1 might be the D (6 bases). The CDR3 covers 17 residues. Germline V CDR1 and CDR2: LNHNV, YYDKDF (reference sequence). Trimming took off 1 base at V and 7 bases at J, with 19 bases between the two ends. The CDR3 coding sequence is TGTGCCACCAGCAGAGGGGAATCAGGGGCCGCAGACGGGGAGCTGTTTTTT. Translating gives CATSRGESGAADGELFF.

CDR3 nucleotides: TGTGCCAGCAGCTTAACACCATTGCCCGGGGGCTACACCTTC. Translating gives CASSLTPLPGGYTF. The V gene is TRBV5-6, the J gene TRBJ1-2; unclear D gene. The CDR3 totals 14 residues. In germline, CDR1 is SGHDT, CDR2 YYEEEE. Trimming stripped 2 bases from V and 8 bases from J, with 16 bases between.

The DNA for the CDR3 is TGTGCCAGCAGCATTCCGATCGGGAATTATAATTCACCCCTCCACTTT. This encodes CASSIPIGNYNSPLHF. V usage is TRBV5-8 and J usage is TRBJ1-6; D call uncertain. The CDR3 consists of 16 residues. Deletions cut 4 bases from V and 4 bases from J, with 15 bases between. CDR1 SGHTS and CDR2 YDEGEE come from the germline V gene.

DNA of the CDR3: TGCGCCAGCAGCCAAGAGGGCCAGACAGTCTACGAGCAGTACTTC. Encoded protein: CASSQEGQTVYEQYF. The chain uses TRBV4-3 and TRBJ2-7, with D tentatively TRBD1 (5 bases). CDR1 and CDR2 from the germline V gene are LGHNA and YSLEER. The CDR3 runs to 15 residues. V lost 0 bases and J lost 3, with 12 bases in between.

The gene calls are TRBV19 and TRBJ1-5; 10 bases fit TRBD1. Trimming at V came to 1 base and at J to 3 bases, leaving 9 bases not matched to a gene. Germline assignment: CDR1 LNHDA and CDR2 SQIVND (reference sequence). The CDR3 spans 18 residues. The CDR3 nucleotides are TGTGCCAGTAGTATAGTCGCGGGGGGACAGGGGAACAATCAGCCCCAGCATTTT. It translates to CASSIVAGGQGNNQPQHF.

The V and J genes are TRBV7-9 and TRBJ2-2; 14 bases align to TRBD2. There are 18 residues in the CDR3. The J segment lost 3 bases and the V segment lost 4 bases, leaving 7 bases of the junction unmatched. CDR1 is SEHNR and CDR2 is FQNEAQ in the germline V gene (reference sequence). The DNA for the CDR3 is TGTGCCAGCAGCTCCACGGGACTAGCGGGAGTGGACACCGGGGAGCTGTTTTTT. Amino acids: CASSSTGLAGVDTGELFF.

The gene calls are TRBV7-2 and TRBJ2-1, with 11 positions matching TRBD2. Germline CDR1 and CDR2: SGHTA and FQGNSA. Trimming cost V 6 bases and J 6 bases; bases outside gene matches: 4. The CDR3 totals 14 residues. CDR3 residues: CASRASGGTNEQFF. CDR3 nucleotides: TGTGCCAGCAGAGCTAGCGGGGGGACCAATGAGCAGTTCTTC.

V usage is TRBV11-2 and J usage is TRBJ2-3; 13 bases are shared with TRBD2. Germline V lookup: CDR1 SGHAT, CDR2 FQNNGV. The CDR3 is 17 residues long. V gave up 5 bases and J gave up 5 bases; unmatched junction bases: 10. Here the CDR3 reads CASSRPLAGGPGDTQYF. CDR3 nucleotides: TGTGCCAGCAGCCGGCCACTAGCGGGAGGGCCAGGAGATACGCAGTATTTT.

This chain's CDR3 is CATSAAGGQAKNIQYF. CDR3 bases: TGTGCCACCAGTGCTGCGGGAGGGCAAGCCAAAAACATTCAGTACTTC. This chain uses TRBV24-1 with TRBJ2-4, with 9 bases fitting TRBD2. J gave up 0 bases and V 5 bases, and 4 bases lay outside the gene matches. The CDR3 loop spans 16 amino acids. Germline lookup yields CDR1 KGHDR and CDR2 SFDVKD.

The V and J genes are TRBV7-9 and TRBJ2-7; 8 bases line up with TRBD1. The CDR3 is 15 residues long. Germline V gives CDR1 SEHNR, CDR2 FQNEAQ (reference sequence). V was pared by 1 base and J by 2 bases, with 4 bases of the junction left unmatched. As DNA, the CDR3 is TGTGCCAGCAGCTTAGGATCGGGACAGGCCTACGAGCAGTACTTC. It encodes CASSLGSGQAYEQYF.

DNA of the CDR3: TGTGCCAGCAGTCCCACCCGGGACTACTACAATGAGCAGTTCTTC. Translation gives CASSPTRDYYNEQFF. The J gene is TRBJ2-1, the V gene TRBV6-5; 7 bases match TRBD2. CDR3 length equals 15 residues. The V segment lost 5 bases and the J segment 3 bases; nucleotides outside the gene matches: 7. Germline CDR1 and CDR2: MNHEY and SVGAGI.

In this sample, this clone turned up once. This sequence joins TRBV4-3 and TRBJ2-5; D not resolved. This CDR3 spans 15 amino acids. Germline V gene sequence: CDR1 LGHNA, CDR2 YSLEER. V lost 4 bases and J 5 bases, leaving 17 bases between the germline ends. CDR3 DNA sequence: TGCGCCAGCAGCCCAGAGGTTATTTCGGTGGAGACCCAGTACTTC. Translated: CASSPEVISVETQYF.

J is TRBJ2-2 and V is TRBV7-9; D gene uncertain. The CDR3 is made up of 12 amino acids. V dropped 1 base and J dropped 9 bases, with 6 bases sitting between them. The germline CDR1 and CDR2 sequences are SEHNR and FQNEAQ (reference sequence). The CDR3 coding sequence is TGTGCCAGCAGCTTAGGCGGTTGGGAGCTGTTTTTT. It specifies CASSLGGWELFF.

V and J are TRBV28 and TRBJ2-5, with D perhaps TRBD2 (7 bases). The CDR3 runs to 18 residues. The germline V gene encodes CDR1 MDHEN and CDR2 SYDVKM. Trimming removed 6 bases at V and 2 bases at J, with 25 bases between. The CDR3 nucleotides read TGTGCCAGCAGCCACTCTACTTGGGGGGGGGCGCTTCAAGAGACCCAGTACTTC. The encoded protein is CASSHSTWGGALQETQYF.